The next 28 T cell receptor beta chains were all read from a single sample in a study of OX40 agonist ivuxolimab in advanced cancers. Clones were read by immunoSEQ multiplex PCR, and TCRdb kept only the in-frame ones, dropping some. The profile shows 61,000 or so clones, 70% to 90% of them singletons. The source was CD4+ or CD8+ T cells sorted from blood, collected in a trial of the OX40 agonist ivuxolimab. All receptors derive from an adult with an advanced solid tumor such as melanoma, head and neck, liver or kidney cancer.

The genes are TRBV5-8 and TRBJ1-2, with D possibly matching TRBD1 (6 bases). Trimming left V 4 bases short and J 3 bases short, with 7 bases between. Germline CDR1 SGHTS, CDR2 YDEGEE. The CDR3 loop spans 12 amino acids. CDR3 nucleotide sequence: TGTGCCAGCAGCCGGACAGACTATGGCTACACCTTC. It encodes CASSRTDYGYTF.

This clone was found a few times. This chain links TRBV5-1 with TRBJ1-1; D gene ambiguous. The CDR3 is made up of 13 amino acids. V was cut by 3 bases and J by 8 bases, with 14 bases left in between. Germline CDR1 SGHRS, CDR2 YFSETQ. CDR3 in DNA: TGCGCCAGCAGCTCCGATGGACGAAGCGAAGCTTTCTTT. It codes for CASSSDGRSEAFF.

This clone is a singleton in its sample. The rearrangement uses TRBV6-8 and TRBJ1-2; unclear D gene. Germline loops: CDR1 MNHGY, CDR2 SAAAGT. This CDR3 has 12 amino acids. V lost 11 bases and J lost 4, with 14 bases in between. The CDR3 here is CAAQAYPYGYTF. The CDR3 DNA sequence: TGTGCCGCTCAGGCGTATCCCTATGGCTACACCTTC.

V usage is TRBV5-8 and J usage is TRBJ1-5; D remains ambiguous. V lost 0 bases to trimming and J lost 9 bases, with 7 bases between them. This CDR3 is 12 amino acids long. The germline V gene encodes CDR1 SGHTS and CDR2 YDEGEE. The CDR3 region has the DNA TGTGCCAGCAGCTTGGGCGAGGGGCCCCAGCATTTT. Translation gives CASSLGEGPQHF.

The chain has TRBV6-5 and TRBJ2-7; 10 bases are shared with TRBD1. The germline V gene encodes CDR1 MNHEY and CDR2 SVGAGI. The ends lost 6 bases at V and 0 bases at J; junction bases unmatched: 5. There are 15 residues in the CDR3. The DNA of the CDR3 is TGTGCCAGCAGAGCGTGGACAGGGGGCTCCTACGAGCAGTACTTC. It encodes CASRAWTGGSYEQYF.

CDR3 DNA sequence: TGTGCCAGTACCCCCGGGCAGAGAGGCAGTCAGCCCCAGCATTTT. Its protein is CASTPGQRGSQPQHF. The rearrangement links TRBV19 to TRBJ1-5; D not certain. The CDR3 length is 15 residues. Trimming cost V 7 bases and J 6 bases, with 19 bases left between them. In germline, CDR1 is LNHDA, CDR2 SQIVND (reference sequence).

The V gene is TRBV6-6, the J gene TRBJ1-2, with 8 bases fitting TRBD1. From germline, CDR1 is MNHNY and CDR2 SVGAGI (reference sequence). J gave up 2 bases and V 2 bases, and 4 bases lay outside the gene matches. This CDR3 spans 15 amino acids. The CDR3 DNA reads TGTGCCAGCAGTTACGGACAGGGAACCAACTATGGCTACACCTTC. Amino acids: CASSYGQGTNYGYTF.

The genes are TRBV19 and TRBJ1-3; the match to TRBD1 covers 7 bases. Germline trimming cut 5 bases from V and 4 bases from J; bases unmatched to any gene: 14. CDR1 is LNHDA and CDR2 is SQIVND in the germline V gene (reference sequence). CDR3 length: 17 amino acids. This CDR3 reads CASSPAPQGRIGNTIYF. In DNA form, the CDR3 reads TGTGCCAGTAGTCCCGCCCCACAGGGGCGAATCGGAAACACCATATATTTT.

The chain carries TRBV11-2 and TRBJ1-4; possible D gene TRBD1, 5 bases. With 2 bases removed from V and 5 bases from J, the gap between germline ends came to 15 bases. The CDR3 sequence is 16 residues long. The germline V gene has CDR1 SGHAT and CDR2 FQNNGV. CDR3 DNA sequence: TGTGCCAGCAGCTTAATCCGGGGACCTCGGAATGAAAAACTGTTTTTT. Translated: CASSLIRGPRNEKLFF.

CDR3 bases: TGCAGCGTGCATAGCTCAAACGAGCAGTACTTC. Amino acid sequence: CSVHSSNEQYF. The chain couples TRBV29-1 to TRBJ2-7; no definite D call. The germline CDR1 and CDR2 sequences are SQVTM and ANQGSEA. CDR3 length: 11 residues. V was pared by 6 bases and J by 5 bases, with 11 bases between.

V usage is TRBV5-6 and J usage is TRBJ2-7; D possibly uses TRBD1 or TRBD2 (5 bases each). The CDR3 contains 15 residues. V dropped 1 base and J dropped 4 bases, with 15 bases sitting between them. CDR1 is SGHDT and CDR2 is YYEEEE in the germline V gene. The CDR3 sequence: CASSLKFRGRYEQYF. The CDR3 region has the DNA TGTGCCAGCAGCTTGAAATTCCGGGGACGATACGAGCAGTACTTC. Variable domain in full (rest from reference TRBV5-6 and TRBJ2-7): DAGVTQSPTHLIKTRGQQVTLRCSPKSGHDTVSWYQQALGQGPQFIFQYYEEEERQRGNFPDRFSGHQFPNYSSELNVNALLLGDSALYLCASSLKFRGRYEQYFGPGTRLTVT.

CDR3 region: CASSRQGSGELFF. The CDR3 DNA reads as TGTGCCAGCTCACGACAGGGGTCCGGGGAGCTGTTTTTT. The chain links TRBV18 to TRBJ2-2; TRBD1 matches at 8 bases. Trimming cost V 4 bases and J 6 bases; bases outside gene matches: 1. This CDR3 has 13 residues. The V gene's germline CDR1 is KGHSH and CDR2 LQKENI.

The chain combines TRBV5-6 with TRBJ2-7; D is unresolved. Trimming pared 7 bases from V and 3 bases from J, leaving 14 bases between. Germline CDR1 reads SGHDT; CDR2 reads YYEEEE. The CDR3 is made up of 13 amino acids. The DNA for the CDR3 is TGTGCCAGCCGACTCCGCGAACACTACGAGCAGTACTTC. As protein: CASRLREHYEQYF.

The chain uses TRBV25-1 and TRBJ1-4, with TRBD1 identical over 7 bases. CDR3 size: 15 residues. V lost 3 bases, J lost 4 bases, and 5 bases stayed unmatched. The germline CDR1 and CDR2 sequences are MGHDK and SYGVNS. Here the CDR3 reads CASSDGGQSNEKLFF. DNA for the CDR3: TGTGCCAGCAGTGATGGGGGACAGAGTAATGAAAAACTGTTTTTT.

The chain is built from TRBV6-5 and TRBJ1-2; perhaps TRBD1 as D (6 bases). V was pared by 10 bases and J by 2 bases, with 17 bases between. The CDR3 is 14 amino acids. Germline CDR1 and CDR2: MNHEY and SVGAGI. The CDR3, as DNA: TGTGCCACCCGGGGCCGACAGGCAAACTATGGCTACACCTTC. Translating it yields CATRGRQANYGYTF.

The chain carries TRBV2 and TRBJ1-1; D is possibly TRBD1 (6 bases). V lost 4 bases, J lost 5 bases, and 11 bases lay in between. Germline CDR1 reads SNHLY; CDR2 reads FYNNEI. This CDR3 is built from 13 residues. The CDR3 here is CASSVDSQTEAFF. For the CDR3, the DNA is TGTGCCAGCAGTGTGGACAGCCAGACTGAAGCTTTCTTT. The complete variable domain, with remaining parts taken from reference TRBV2 and TRBJ1-1, reads EPEVTQTPSHQVTQMGQEVILRCVPISNHLYFYWYRQILGQKVEFLVSFYNNEISEKSEIFDDQFSVERPDGSNFTLKIRSTKLEDSAMYFCASSVDSQTEAFFGQGTRLTVV.

V and J are TRBV18 and TRBJ1-5; TRBD1 aligns across 7 bases. The CDR3 covers 18 residues. CDR1 and CDR2 (germline): KGHSH, LQKENI. Unmatched junction bases numbered 13, after V lost 5 bases and J lost 0 bases. The CDR3 reads CASSSLDRAKYSNQPQHF. In DNA, the CDR3 is TGTGCCAGCTCAAGCTTAGACAGGGCCAAATATAGCAATCAGCCCCAGCATTTT.

The chain carries TRBV19 and TRBJ2-5, with TRBD1 matching over 11 bases. This CDR3 is built from 15 residues. With 5 bases clipped from V and 3 bases from J, the junction kept 5 bases outside the gene matches. In germline, CDR1 is LNHDA, CDR2 SQIVND (reference sequence). The CDR3 DNA follows: TGTGCCAGTAGTTCCCGGACAGGGGGCAAAGAGACCCAGTACTTC. Translation: CASSSRTGGKETQYF. The full variable domain, completed using reference TRBV19 and TRBJ2-5, is DGGITQSPKYLFRKEGQNVTLSCEQNLNHDAMYWYRQDPGQGLRLIYYSQIVNDFQKGDIAEGYSVSREKKESFPLTVTSAQKNPTAFYLCASSSRTGGKETQYFGPGTRLLVL.

The rearrangement links TRBV7-2 to TRBJ1-1, with D possibly being TRBD1 (5 bases). Germline values: CDR1 SGHTA, CDR2 FQGNSA. CDR3 size: 14 residues. Trimming pared 4 bases from V and 5 bases from J, leaving 14 bases between. The CDR3 DNA sequence: TGTGCCAGCAGCTCCATGAGCGGGGGGACTGAAGCTTTCTTT. Translating gives CASSSMSGGTEAFF.

This chain uses TRBV27 with TRBJ2-3, with unresolved D. V was shortened by 2 bases and J by 0 bases, with 9 bases between the two germline ends. CDR1 and CDR2 from the germline V gene are MNHEY and SMNVEV (reference sequence). The CDR3 length is 15 residues. CDR3 loop: CASSLVYMSTDTQYF. DNA for the CDR3: TGTGCCAGCAGTTTAGTGTATATGAGCACAGATACGCAGTATTTT.

J is TRBJ2-6 and V is TRBV7-2; a possible D gene is TRBD2 (5 bases). V lost 7 bases to trimming and J lost 1 base, with 20 bases between them. The CDR3 runs 18 residues. From germline, CDR1 is SGHTA and CDR2 FQGNSA. The DNA for the CDR3 is TGTGCCAGCACCCTTAGGACTGGTGCCCTATCTGGGGCCAACGTCCTGACTTTC. It specifies CASTLRTGALSGANVLTF.

The chain combines TRBV5-1 with TRBJ2-7; 10 bases line up with TRBD2. Per germline, CDR1 SGHRS and CDR2 YFSETQ. The CDR3 runs to 17 residues. Unmatched junction bases numbered 10, after V lost 2 bases and J lost 2 bases. The DNA for the CDR3 is TGCGCCAGCAGCTTCTCACCTACTAGCGGGGCCCCCTACGAGCAGTACTTC. Translation gives CASSFSPTSGAPYEQYF.

V gene TRBV5-5 combines with J gene TRBJ1-2; 11 nucleotides match TRBD1. The CDR3 is 18 residues long. The ends lost 1 base at V and 5 bases at J; junction bases unmatched: 13. Germline lookup yields CDR1 SGHKS and CDR2 YYEKEE (reference sequence). CDR3 DNA: TGTGCCAGCAGCTTGCTCGTGGGGCAGGACAGGGGGCCTTATGGCTACACCTTC. Amino acid sequence: CASSLLVGQDRGPYGYTF.

A single count supports this clone. The V call is TRBV5-1, the J call TRBJ1-3; a weak D match, TRBD1 (5 bases). Germline CDR1 reads SGHRS; CDR2 reads YFSETQ. V lost 0 bases and J 0 bases, leaving 13 bases between the germline ends. The CDR3 is 17 residues long. The CDR3 here is CASSLAGPRSSGNTIYF. CDR3 DNA: TGCGCCAGCAGCTTGGCGGGACCCCGGAGCTCTGGAAACACCATATATTTT. Variable domain in full (rest from reference TRBV5-1 and TRBJ1-3): KAGVTQTPRYLIKTRGQQVTLSCSPISGHRSVSWYQQTPGQGLQFLFEYFSETQRNKGNFPGRFSGRQFSNSRSEMNVSTLELGDSALYLCASSLAGPRSSGNTIYFGEGSWLTVV.

J is TRBJ1-4 and V is TRBV6-1; unclear D gene. Looked up from germline, CDR1 is MNHNS and CDR2 is SASEGT. Trimming removed 2 bases at V and 12 bases at J, with 13 bases between. CDR3 length equals 13 residues. CDR3 sequence (DNA): TGTGCCAGCAGTGAATACAGCTACCCCCAACTGTTTTTT. It specifies CASSEYSYPQLFF.

This clone was recorded only once. The chain has TRBV5-1 and TRBJ2-3; D perhaps matches TRBD2 (5 bases). Germline V CDR1 and CDR2: SGHRS, YFSETQ. The CDR3 is made up of 15 amino acids. V was shortened by 4 bases and J by 0 bases, with 12 bases between the two germline ends. In DNA form, the CDR3 reads TGCGCCAGCAGCCGAGGGCAGCAAAGCACAGATACGCAGTATTTT. Translation gives CASSRGQQSTDTQYF.

The rearrangement joins TRBV5-1 to TRBJ2-3, with 8 positions matching TRBD1. The CDR3 runs 13 residues. Per germline, CDR1 SGHRS and CDR2 YFSETQ. Trimming removed 3 bases from V and 8 bases from J; junction bases left unmatched: 5. DNA for the CDR3: TGCGCCAGCAGCTCTCAGGGGGCCGGTACGCAGTATTTT. This gives the protein CASSSQGAGTQYF.

The genes are TRBV6-1 and TRBJ2-5, with TRBD1 matching over 7 bases. This CDR3 has 13 residues. V lost 4 bases, J lost 5 bases, and 4 bases stayed unmatched. CDR1 is MNHNS, CDR2 SASEGT, per germline. In DNA, the CDR3 is TGTGCCAGCAGTGGAGACAGGGCTGAGACCCAGTACTTC. It encodes CASSGDRAETQYF.